A selection of T cell receptor beta chains follows, all from one sample in a study of blood T cell repertoires in COVID-19. This table comes from immunoSEQ multiplex PCR, and its TCRdb copy is limited to in-frame clones, with some not included. The sample has around 150,000 clones; around 85% are singletons. The sample consisted of peripheral blood. These receptors were collected from a human donor in a cohort sampled during active COVID-19. Each CDR3 is given without its conserved first and last residue.

cdr3_aa v_call
ASSRTSGPYEQY TRBV28
AWIGQGRAGELF TRBV30
ASSFSPGGEQY TRBV12-3/TRBV12-4
ASARGPLGETQY TRBV11-3
ASSQPGVGAEAF TRBV4-1
ASSRRAGKCGYT TRBV6-8
ASSQAGQQETQY TRBV4-3
ASRPPGLAGGKTGELF TRBV28
ASSGGTSLSPTGELF TRBV9
ASSLSGETGNTIY TRBV28